This note documents a single T cell receptor beta chain sequence. Antigen specificity is unknown. The record originates from a study of cytomegalovirus exposure and HLA in healthy donors. Study-wide results and limits: DRB1 had the most TCR associations and HLA-C the fewest, a later analysis found, with rates varying by HLA locus. Trimming of TCR beta V- and J-genes showed a link, identified in a later analysis, to a missense DCLRE1C variant. Highly shared sequence variants in one cluster were likely a sequencing artifact.

The V end lost 5 bases, the J end lost 1 base, and 14 bases lay between the germline ends. Germline values: CDR1 SEHNR, CDR2 FQNEAQ (reference sequence). CDR3 size: 15 residues. The PCR ran on 60 Vbeta and 13 Jbeta primers. TCRdb's table, derived via immunoSEQ multiplex PCR, lists solely in-frame clones and lacks some. The repertoire has 150,000 to 200,000 clones, more than 70% of them found once; the top ten carry 0.2% to 0.3%. What was sequenced was PBMCs. This chain joins TRBV7-9 and TRBJ1-1; maybe TRBD1 (6 bases). The sequence was collected from a boy aged 5-17 years in good health and CMV-seronegative. The CDR3 region has the DNA TGTGCCAGCAGCGATAGAATGGACAGGAACACTGAAGCTTTCTTT. Amino acids: CASSDRMDRNTEAFF.